A selection of T cell receptor beta chains follows, all from one sample in a study of blood T cell repertoires in COVID-19. Method: immunoSEQ multiplex PCR; TCRdb's copy keeps in-frame clones and lacks some. The table has 260,000 or so clones, around 86% seen once. The specimen sequenced was PBMCs or T cells enriched from blood (not recorded which). The receptors here all came from a man aged 18 to 29 who had recovered from COVID-19. The CDR3 runs from the conserved cysteine through the conserved F or W. Each record gives: J gene, V gene, D gene, clone size, CDR3 DNA, CDR3 protein. A D gene is named only where the DNA matches it firmly. Some rows have no size entry. The others give once, few or many, or a class for an expanded clone.

TRBJ2-3 TRBV10-3 . once TGTGCCATCAGGACAGGTTTTAGCACAGATACGCAGTATTTT CAIRTGFSTDTQYF
TRBJ2-7 TRBV2 . . TGTGCCAGCAGTGCCGTAATCGGGGTTTACGAGCAGTACTTC CASSAVIGVYEQYF
TRBJ2-2 TRBV6-5 . once TGTGCCAGCAGTTACCAAGGGGTCCCCGGGGAGCTGTTTTTT CASSYQGVPGELFF
TRBJ2-1 TRBV6-1 . . TGTGCCAGCAGTGAAGGGGCTTGGGGGCTCGTGGGCAATGAGCAGTTCTTC CASSEGAWGLVGNEQFF
TRBJ1-2 TRBV6-1 TRBD1 . TGTGTAGGGGGACAGGGGTATAACTATGGCTACACCTTC CVGGQGYNYGYTF
TRBJ2-5 TRBV7-9 TRBD2 once TGTGCCAGCAGCCCAAGCGGGGCTCAAGAGACCCAGTACTTC CASSPSGAQETQYF
TRBJ2-7 TRBV13 TRBD2 . TGTGCCAGCAGCTTCACACTAGGTAGCGGGGCCTACGAGCAGTACTTC CASSFTLGSGAYEQYF
TRBJ2-1 TRBV24-1 . . TGTGCCACCAAGGGAGCGGGCTCCTACAATGAGCAGTTCTTC CATKGAGSYNEQFF
TRBJ2-4 TRBV30 . . TGTGCCTGGAGTAAACAGGGTTTTTCCAAAAACATTCAGTACTTC CAWSKQGFSKNIQYF
TRBJ1-2 TRBV4-1 . . TGCGCCAGCAGCCAAGCAGGGGAACGCCTAACCTATAGCTACACCTTC CASSQAGERLTYSYTF
TRBJ2-7 TRBV2 . . TGTGCCAGCATGGTTTCGGTCAGGACCTACGAGCAGTACTTC CASMVSVRTYEQYF
TRBJ1-1 TRBV29-1 . . TGCAGCGTGGGCGAAGGGGCTAACACTGAAGCTTTCTTT CSVGEGANTEAFF
TRBJ2-1 TRBV11-3 TRBD2 . TGTGCCAGCAGCCAAGAAGCGGGAGGAGGGAATGAGCAGTTCTTC CASSQEAGGGNEQFF
TRBJ2-7 TRBV30 TRBD1 . TGTGCCTGGAGTGTACCCCCACGACAGGGGGGCACCTACGAGCAGTACTTC CAWSVPPRQGGTYEQYF
TRBJ1-6 TRBV7-9 TRBD1 . TGTGCCAGCAGCTTACGGGACAGCAATTCACCCCTCCACTTT CASSLRDSNSPLHF
TRBJ1-6 TRBV5-4 . once TGTGCCAGCAGCTTGGCGGGGGTCTCCTATAATTCACCCCTCCACTTT CASSLAGVSYNSPLHF
TRBJ1-2 TRBV7-2 . . TGTGCCAGCAGCTTAGTTCAGTTAAACTATGGCTACACCTTC CASSLVQLNYGYTF
TRBJ2-1 TRBV5-5 TRBD1 . TGTGCCAGCAGCTTGACGGACAGGGAAACCGACAATGAGCAGTTCTTC CASSLTDRETDNEQFF
TRBJ2-7 TRBV5-6 . . TGTGCCAGCAGCGCAAGGACACTCGACCTCTCCTCCTACGAGCAGTACTTC CASSARTLDLSSYEQYF
TRBJ2-7 TRBV6-1 . . TGTGCCAGCAGTGAATCATCCCCCATCTACGAGCAGTACTTC CASSESSPIYEQYF
TRBJ2-5 TRBV7-9 TRBD2 . TGTGCCAGCAGCACGGGACTAGCGAGGGACGAGACCCAGTACTTC CASSTGLARDETQYF
TRBJ2-5 TRBV14 . . TGTGCCAGCAGCCAAGAATTGGGCAGTTGGGAGACCCAGTACTTC CASSQELGSWETQYF
TRBJ2-7 TRBV18 . many TGTGCCAGCTCACCACCGACAGGTGGAAGCTCCTACGAGCAGTACTTC CASSPPTGGSSYEQYF
TRBJ2-1 TRBV6-4 TRBD2 . TGTGCCAGCAGTGAACTAGCGGGCAATGAGCAGTTCTTC CASSELAGNEQFF
TRBJ1-4 TRBV28 TRBD1 . TGTGCCAGCACTCCGTTCAGGACAGGGAGTGAAAAACTGTTTTTT CASTPFRTGSEKLFF
TRBJ2-3 TRBV5-8 TRBD1 . TGTGCCAGCAGCTTGGGGTTGGACAGGGACACAGATACGCAGTATTTT CASSLGLDRDTDTQYF
TRBJ1-3 TRBV6-4 . . TGTGCCAGCAGAGGACAGCCGACTGCCCTCTCTGGAAACACCATATATTTT CASRGQPTALSGNTIYF
TRBJ2-5 TRBV3-1/TRBV3-2 TRBD1 . TGTGCCAGCAGCCCATGGACAGGGCAAGAGACCCAGTACTTC CASSPWTGQETQYF
TRBJ2-1 TRBV7-9 . . TGTGCCAGCAGCCCCCAGGGAGAGCAGTTCTTC CASSPQGEQFF
TRBJ2-1 TRBV9 TRBD2 . TGTGCCAGCACCGGGGCTAGCGGTAACAATGAGCAGTTCTTC CASTGASGNNEQFF
TRBJ2-5 TRBV3-1/TRBV3-2 . . TGTGCCAGCAGCCAAGATCTTAGCGGGACCCAGTACTTC CASSQDLSGTQYF
TRBJ1-4 TRBV27 . . TGTGCCAGCAGTGAGTGGACTGGGGGCAAAGAAAAACTGTTTTTT CASSEWTGGKEKLFF
TRBJ1-5 TRBV15 . few TGTGCCACCAGCTTTAGCCAGAACCAGCCCCAGCATTTT CATSFSQNQPQHF
TRBJ1-1 TRBV2 TRBD1 . TGTGCCAGCAGGGGAGGTTGGACAGGGGAAACTGAAGCTTTCTTT CASRGGWTGETEAFF
TRBJ1-3 TRBV6-5 . . TGTGCCAGCAGGTCCGGGACATTTGGAAACACCATATATTTT CASRSGTFGNTIYF
TRBJ2-1 TRBV9 TRBD1 . TGTGCCAGCAGCTTGAGACAGGGAAGGGGCGATGAGCAGTTCTTC CASSLRQGRGDEQFF
TRBJ2-3 TRBV4-1 . . TGCGCCAGCAGCCGTGGCGGAACGAGGGCAGATACGCAGTATTTT CASSRGGTRADTQYF
TRBJ2-7 TRBV6-6 . . TGTGCCAGCAGGTCCCCATCGGGGGACTCCTACGAGCAGTACTTC CASRSPSGDSYEQYF
TRBJ1-2 TRBV6-5 . . TGTGCCAGCAGACTGGGGGGGAATCCCTACACCTTC CASRLGGNPYTF
TRBJ1-1 TRBV6-5 . few TGTGCCAGCGGAGGGGTGTTTGAAGCTTTCTTT CASGGVFEAFF
TRBJ1-4 TRBV18 TRBD1 . TGTGCCAGCTCACTTAAGGGGGCCGGAGAAAAACTGTTTTTT CASSLKGAGEKLFF
TRBJ1-4 TRBV4-1 . . TGCGCCAGCAGCCAAGATCTAAAGGGGATGGGTGAAAAACTGTTTTTT CASSQDLKGMGEKLFF
TRBJ2-5 TRBV3-1/TRBV3-2 . . TGTGCCAGCAGCCAAGCTAGCGCCCAAGAGACCCAGTACTTC CASSQASAQETQYF
TRBJ1-1 TRBV11-2 . . TGTGCCAGCAGCTTCCTACAGGGCGGAGACACTGAAGCTTTCTTT CASSFLQGGDTEAFF
TRBJ1-5 TRBV10-3 . . TGTGCCATCAGTGAGTCTGGGGGGGGCCGGGATTTT CAISESGGGRDF